This TCR beta chain stems from a study of tissue T cells after allogeneic stem cell transplantation. Documented time point: mouse harvest day 14 after allogeneic transplant. The graft held 10^6 splenic CD5+ T cells and 10^7 T-cell-depleted bone marrow cells. A note on this clone: Gene names denote mouse genes. The read terminates 1 residue before the CDR3 end, so the remaining end is supplied by the germline J gene.

TCRdb's copy holds only in-frame clones and misses some; the assay was immunoSEQ multiplex PCR. Among approximately 5,000 clones listed, around a third were seen once. CDR3 length: 12 amino acids. Trimming pared 2 bases from V and 4 bases from J, leaving 6 bases between. Germline CDR1 MNHDT, CDR2 YYDKIL. The sequencing input was skin. The rearrangement links TRBV17 to TRBJ2-7; no firm D call. The source is a female BALB/c mouse given C57BL/6 T cells with graft-versus-host disease after an allogeneic hematopoietic cell transplant. CDR3 in amino acids: CASSRNIYEQYF. The part of the CDR3 DNA that was read is TGTGCTAGCAGTAGAAACATATATGAACAGTAC.